This T cell receptor (beta chain) was found in a study of blood T cell repertoires in COVID-19. Profiling relied on immunoSEQ multiplex PCR, and the TCRdb table lists in-frame clones only, not all of them. The data hold 140,000 or so clones, with 79% observed a single time. Specimen: peripheral blood. The TCR originated in a woman between 65 and 79 years old with COVID-19, enrolled during active disease.

For the CDR3, the DNA is TGCAGCGTTGAAAGTGGGGGACAGGAGACAGATACGCAGTATTTT. Its protein is CSVESGGQETDTQYF. The chain employs TRBV29-1 and TRBJ2-3; TRBD1 agrees at 8 bases. The ends lost 2 bases at V and 3 bases at J; junction bases unmatched: 7. Germline loops: CDR1 SQVTM, CDR2 ANQGSEA. The CDR3 runs to 15 residues.